This T cell receptor (beta chain) derives from a study of shared clonotypes between healthy human individuals. Study as a whole: The study used three CD4 naive, three CD4 memory, two CD8 naive and one CD8 memory plate per donor. Study-wide results and caveats: Measured sharing among donors was expected to vary with sequencing depth. Researchers sampled only blood; tissue repertoires likely differ.

This clone came up once. Its antigen is not known. Germline V CDR1 and CDR2: MNHEY, SMNVEV (reference sequence). Trimming removed 4 bases from V and 3 bases from J, with 9 bases in between. CDR3 size: 13 residues. Naive CD8 cells lacked CD45RO, underwent positive selection for CCR7 and left out terminally differentiated effector memory CD45RA+ cells. Authors' processing steps: ImmunoSEQ yielded junction-only sequences lacking quality scores, so filtering differed. Libraries were prepared by immunoSEQ multiplex PCR; TCRdb keeps only in-frame clonotypes and omits some of them. D and trimming were read from the DNA, whereas the V and J calls and clone size are those reported in that table. This table has 760,000 or so clones, approximately 97% appearing once.

The receptor was derived from a man aged 25-45 years in good health. Specimen: naive CD8+ T cells sorted from blood. The chain couples TRBV27 to TRBJ2-5, with D possibly TRBD1 on 5 matching bases. The CDR3, as DNA: TGTGCCAGCAGTTGGGGCAGCAAAGAGACCCAGTACTTC. Its protein is CASSWGSKETQYF.